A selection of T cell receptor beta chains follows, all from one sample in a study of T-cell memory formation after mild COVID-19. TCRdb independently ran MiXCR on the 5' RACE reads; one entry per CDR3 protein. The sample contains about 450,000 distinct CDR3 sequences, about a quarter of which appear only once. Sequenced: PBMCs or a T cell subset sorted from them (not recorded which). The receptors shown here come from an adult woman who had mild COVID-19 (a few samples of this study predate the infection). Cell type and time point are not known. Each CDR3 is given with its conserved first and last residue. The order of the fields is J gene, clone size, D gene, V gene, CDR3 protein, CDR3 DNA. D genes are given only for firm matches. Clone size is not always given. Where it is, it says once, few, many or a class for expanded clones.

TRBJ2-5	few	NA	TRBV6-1	CASSLRGAGQETQYF	TGTGCCAGCAGTCTCCGCGGGGCAGGGCAAGAGACCCAGTACTTC
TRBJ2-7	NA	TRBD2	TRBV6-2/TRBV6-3	CASNWASGLYEQYF	TGTGCCAGCAATTGGGCTAGCGGGCTATACGAGCAGTACTTC
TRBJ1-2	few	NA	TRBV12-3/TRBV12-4	CASYGWVSYGYTF	TGTGCCAGCTACGGCTGGGTCAGCTATGGCTACACCTTC
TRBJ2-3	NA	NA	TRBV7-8	CASSLRGTGREGTQYF	TGTGCCAGCAGCCTTCGGGGGACGGGTCGCGAGGGTACGCAGTATTTT
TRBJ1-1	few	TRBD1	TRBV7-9	CASSSSGGDTEAFF	TGTGCCAGCAGCTCTTCAGGGGGGGACACTGAAGCTTTCTTT
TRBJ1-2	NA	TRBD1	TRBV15	CATSRGSGDSELNGYTF	TGTGCCACCAGCAGAGGTTCGGGGGACAGCGAGTTGAATGGCTACACCTTC
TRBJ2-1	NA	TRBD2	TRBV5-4	CAVAGVNNEQFF	TGTGCCGTCGCGGGGGTTAACAATGAGCAGTTCTTC
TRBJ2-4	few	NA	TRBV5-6	CASSLRAKNIQYF	TGTGCCAGCAGCTTGCGGGCGAAAAACATTCAGTACTTC
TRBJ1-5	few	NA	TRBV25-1	CASSAEGQPQHF	TGTGCCAGCAGCGCCGAGGGGCAGCCCCAGCATTTT
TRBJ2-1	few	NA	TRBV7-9	CASSLGEGFVEQFF	TGTGCCAGCAGCTTGGGGGAAGGGTTTGTTGAGCAGTTCTTC
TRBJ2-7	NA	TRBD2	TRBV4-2	CASSQDGLAGVGDEQYF	TGTGCCAGCAGCCAAGATGGTCTAGCGGGAGTCGGGGACGAGCAGTACTTC
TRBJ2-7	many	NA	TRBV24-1	CATARDPFKQYF	TGTGCCACCGCCCGGGACCCTTTCAAGCAGTACTTC
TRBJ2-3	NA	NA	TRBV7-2	CASSFRRQYSTDTQYF	TGTGCCAGCAGCTTTCGGCGGCAGTATAGCACAGATACGCAGTATTTT
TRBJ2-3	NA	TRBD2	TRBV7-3	CASSLVAGGIGDTQYF	TGTGCCAGCAGCTTAGTCGCGGGGGGAATAGGAGATACGCAGTATTTT
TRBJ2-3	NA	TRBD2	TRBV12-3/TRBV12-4	CASSLAGADPTDTQYF	TGTGCCAGCAGTCTAGCGGGAGCAGATCCCACAGATACGCAGTATTTT
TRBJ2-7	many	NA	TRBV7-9	CASSPRVHEQYF	TGTGCCAGCAGCCCCAGGGTTCACGAGCAGTACTTC
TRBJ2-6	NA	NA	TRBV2	CASVLLQGSGANVLTF	TGTGCCAGCGTATTACTCCAGGGTTCTGGGGCCAACGTCCTGACTTTC
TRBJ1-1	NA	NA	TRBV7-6	CASSFSWMNTEAFF	TGTGCCAGCAGCTTTAGCTGGATGAACACTGAAGCTTTCTTT
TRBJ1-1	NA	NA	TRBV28	CASRGPFLNTEAFF	TGTGCCAGCAGAGGACCCTTCCTGAACACTGAAGCTTTCTTT
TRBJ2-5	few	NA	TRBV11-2	CASSLLLEGQETQYF	TGTGCCAGCAGCTTACTCCTGGAGGGGCAAGAGACCCAGTACTTC
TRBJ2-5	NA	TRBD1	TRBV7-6	CASSWAGQGDETQYF	TGTGCCAGCAGCTGGGCGGGACAGGGGGACGAGACCCAGTACTTC
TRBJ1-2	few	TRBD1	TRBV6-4	CASSEGGKDYGYTF	TGTGCCAGCAGTGAAGGGGGCAAGGACTATGGCTACACCTTC
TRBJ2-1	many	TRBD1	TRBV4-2	CASSQGTGWNEQFF	TGTGCCAGCAGCCAAGGGACAGGGTGGAATGAGCAGTTCTTC
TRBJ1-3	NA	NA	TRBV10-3	CAISDLQTGNTIYF	TGTGCCATCAGTGATCTACAGACTGGAAACACCATATATTTT
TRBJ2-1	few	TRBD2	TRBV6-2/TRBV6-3	CASSHTGLAGGNEQFF	TGTGCCAGCTCCCATACCGGACTAGCGGGAGGTAATGAGCAGTTCTTC
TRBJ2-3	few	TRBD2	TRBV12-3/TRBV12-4	CASTEWAGGQDTQYF	TGTGCCAGCACCGAATGGGCGGGAGGGCAAGATACGCAGTATTTT
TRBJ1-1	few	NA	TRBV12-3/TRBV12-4	CASSSRGLEAFF	TGTGCCAGCAGTTCCAGGGGTCTTGAAGCTTTCTTT
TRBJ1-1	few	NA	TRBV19	CASSARTGKNTEAFF	TGTGCCAGTAGTGCCCGGACTGGAAAGAACACTGAAGCTTTCTTT
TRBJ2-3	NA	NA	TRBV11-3	CASSTRPYTDTQYF	TGTGCCAGCAGCACCCGACCTTACACAGATACGCAGTATTTT
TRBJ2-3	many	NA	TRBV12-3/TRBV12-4	CASRPRTGVTTDTQYF	TGTGCCAGCAGACCTCGGACCGGCGTAACCACAGATACGCAGTATTTT